Each of the 30 T cell receptor beta chains below was sequenced from the same sample in a study of T cell repertoires in cytomegalovirus infection. TCRdb used MiXCR to reprocess the reads, holding one entry per CDR3 protein. The table has fewer than 250,000 distinct CDR3 sequences, about 23% seen once; the top ten hold roughly 18%. Sequenced input: CD8+ T cells from PBMCs. The receptors come from a human donor in good health (CMV status not recorded). Some clones in this sample may be carry-over from other donors' samples.

CDR3 sequence (DNA): TGCGCCAGCAGTGAGAACAGGGGGGTATCTGAAGCTTTCTTT. Translating gives CASSENRGVSEAFF. The rearrangement joins TRBV10-2 to TRBJ1-1; 8 bases fit TRBD1. This CDR3 is 14 amino acids long. Germline V gene lookup returns CDR1 WSHSY and CDR2 SAAADI. The ends lost 2 bases at V and 6 bases at J; junction bases unmatched: 5.

The chain recombines TRBV5-4 with TRBJ1-1, with 7 bases fitting TRBD1. The CDR3 extends over 13 amino acids. The germline V gene has CDR1 SGHNT and CDR2 YYREEE (reference sequence). The V gene end was trimmed by 10 bases and the J gene end by 4 bases; junction bases not matched to a gene: 10. The CDR3 region is CAGGHRGGTEAFF. CDR3 bases: TGTGCCGGAGGGCACAGGGGAGGCACTGAAGCTTTCTTT. Full variable domain (outside the CDR3, taken from reference TRBV5-4 and TRBJ1-1): ETGVTQSPTHLIKTRGQQVTLRCSSQSGHNTVSWYQQALGQGPQFIFQYYREEENGRGNFPPRFSGLQFPNYSSELNVNALELDDSALYLCAGGHRGGTEAFFGQGTRLTVV.

The chain employs TRBV7-6 and TRBJ2-7, with D unresolved. CDR1 is SGHVS and CDR2 is FNYEAQ in the germline V gene. V was shortened by 5 bases and J by 3 bases, with 17 bases between the two germline ends. This CDR3 contains 15 residues. The CDR3 sequence is CASSPYPLTHYEQYF. CDR3 DNA: TGTGCCAGCAGCCCCTACCCCTTGACTCACTACGAGCAGTACTTC.

This clonotype showed up many times. The chain has TRBV7-8 and TRBJ2-1; D is unresolved. Looked up from germline, CDR1 is SGHVS and CDR2 is FQNEAQ. This CDR3 contains 13 residues. The V end lost 7 bases, the J end lost 4 bases, and 11 bases lay between the germline ends. The CDR3 nucleotides are TGTGCCAGCATATACGGTCTTTACAATGAGCAGTTCTTC. It yields the protein CASIYGLYNEQFF.

This clonotype was recorded many times. This chain connects TRBV28 to TRBJ2-7; 7 bases match TRBD1. Germline CDR1 is MDHEN and CDR2 is SYDVKM. The V and J ends lost 1 base and 2 bases, in that order; junction bases with no gene match: 8. CDR3 length: 16 residues. CDR3 in DNA: TGTGCCAGCAGTTTATATCGACAGGGCCCAGCCTACGAGCAGTACTTC. It codes for CASSLYRQGPAYEQYF.

This chain links TRBV20-1 with TRBJ2-1; TRBD2 aligns across 11 bases. The junction had 9 bases not matched to a gene; V was cut back by 0 bases and J by 8 bases. The germline gives CDR1 DFQATT, CDR2 SNEGSKA (reference sequence). The CDR3 has 16 residues. The DNA for the CDR3 is TGCAGTGCTAGAGATCTAACTAGCGGGGGTCGGGATGAGCAGTTCTTC. It is translated as CSARDLTSGGRDEQFF.

This clonotype was seen many times. The rearrangement links TRBV6-2 or TRBV6-3 to TRBJ2-1; no reliable D call. Germline loops: CDR1 MNHEY, CDR2 SVGEGT. The V end lost 4 bases, the J end lost 2 bases, and 15 bases lay between the germline ends. The CDR3 totals 16 residues. CDR3 nucleotides: TGTGCCAGCAGTTCGCTCCGGGTGGCAACCTACAATGAGCAGTTCTTC. Translation: CASSSLRVATYNEQFF.

This chain joins TRBV20-1 and TRBJ2-3; D perhaps matches TRBD2 (5 bases). Trimming took off 3 bases at V and 0 bases at J, with 16 bases between the two ends. This CDR3 has 16 residues. Germline V gene lookup returns CDR1 DFQATT and CDR2 SNEGSKA (reference sequence). The CDR3 here is CSARGVGGWSTDTQYF. The CDR3 nucleotides are TGCAGTGCTAGGGGCGTTGGCGGGTGGAGCACAGATACGCAGTATTTT.

This clonotype was seen many times. The chain links TRBV7-6 to TRBJ2-7; unclear D gene. The CDR3 covers 16 residues. Germline V gene data show CDR1 as SGHVS and CDR2 as FNYEAQ. V gave up 5 bases and J gave up 4 bases, with 21 bases separating them. CDR3 nucleotides: TGTGCCAGCAGCCTTGTTGCGGCAAATCCCCCATACGAGCAGTACTTC. Translated: CASSLVAANPPYEQYF.

This clonotype was observed at least ten times. The chain combines TRBV7-2 with TRBJ1-1; 7 bases agree with TRBD1. This CDR3 has 16 residues. Germline-derived CDR1 and CDR2 are SGHTA and FQGNSA. With V trimmed by 5 bases and J by 0 bases, 9 bases remained unmatched. The CDR3 loop is CASSTGAPRLNTEAFF. CDR3 sequence (DNA): TGTGCCAGCAGCACAGGGGCCCCACGCTTGAACACTGAAGCTTTCTTT.

This chain joins TRBV27 and TRBJ2-1, with TRBD2 identical over 10 bases. The CDR3 covers 15 residues. V was pared by 5 bases and J by 7 bases, with 8 bases of the junction left unmatched. Looked up from germline, CDR1 is MNHEY and CDR2 is SMNVEV (reference sequence). In DNA form, the CDR3 reads TGTGCCAGCAGTCTAGCGGGGGCCGGACGGAATGAGCAGTTCTTC. It specifies CASSLAGAGRNEQFF.

This clonotype was counted only a few times. V and J are TRBV19 and TRBJ2-7; maybe TRBD1 (5 bases). The germline CDR1 and CDR2 sequences are LNHDA and SQIVND (reference sequence). The CDR3 runs 12 residues. V lost 4 bases and J 5 bases, leaving 9 bases between the germline ends. The CDR3 DNA follows: TGTGCCAGTAGTACAGGGTCCCACGAGCAGTACTTC. It translates to CASSTGSHEQYF.

In its sample, this clonotype was seen a few times. This rearrangement joins TRBV5-1 to TRBJ2-2; D might be TRBD1 or TRBD2, each matching 6 bases. CDR1 and CDR2 (germline): SGHRS, YFSETQ. V was cut by 6 bases and J by 5 bases, with 14 bases left in between. The CDR3 contains 14 residues. The DNA of the CDR3 is TGCGCCAGCACCTGGACGGGGGCAACCGGGGAGCTGTTTTTT. Translating it yields CASTWTGATGELFF.

About this clonotype itself: The junction and the germline gene differ at one end; a read error may be behind it. The gene calls are TRBV5-3 and TRBJ1-4; D not resolved. TRBV5-3 is an ORF for which the function is uncertain. The CDR3 consists of 13 residues. CDR3 nucleotides: TGTGCCAGCAGCTTGGCCAACGATGAAAAACTGTTTTTT. Its translation: CASSLANDEKLFF.

The chain employs TRBV6-5 and TRBJ2-2; D not certain. Trimming removed 0 bases at V and 4 bases at J, with 9 bases between. Germline V CDR1 and CDR2: MNHEY, SVGAGI. This CDR3 is 15 amino acids long. Written as DNA, the CDR3 is TGTGCCAGCAGTTACTCAAGATATGGCACCGGGGAGCTGTTTTTT. This codes for CASSYSRYGTGELFF.

This clonotype was counted many times. V gene TRBV7-8 combines with J gene TRBJ2-3; TRBD1 or TRBD2 may be the D gene (5 bases each). CDR1 SGHVS and CDR2 FQNEAQ come from the germline V gene. The germline V and J ends were trimmed by 4 bases and 1 base, with 21 bases remaining between them. This CDR3 is built from 18 residues. The CDR3 DNA reads TGTGCCAGCAGCTCGGGGCAGGGAATCATCAAACGCACAGATACGCAGTATTTT. Its translation: CASSSGQGIIKRTDTQYF.

The V call is TRBV7-9, the J call TRBJ2-7; TRBD1 matches 11 bases. J lost 2 bases, V lost 5 bases, and 5 bases had no gene match. CDR3 length equals 15 residues. CDR1 SEHNR and CDR2 FQNEAQ come from the germline V gene (reference sequence). The CDR3 loop reads CASSKGQGEAYEQYF. CDR3 DNA sequence: TGTGCCAGCAGCAAGGGACAGGGGGAGGCCTACGAGCAGTACTTC.

Many counts were recorded for this clonotype. The chain joins TRBV7-7 to TRBJ2-1; 12 bases line up with TRBD2. CDR1 and CDR2 (germline): SSHAT, FNYEAQ (reference sequence). The ends lost 4 bases at V and 6 bases at J; junction bases unmatched: 13. This CDR3 spans 18 amino acids. The CDR3 reads CASSSGGLAGGPGNEQFF. CDR3 sequence (DNA): TGTGCCAGCAGCTCCGGGGGGCTAGCGGGGGGGCCTGGCAATGAGCAGTTCTTC. Using reference TRBV7-7 and TRBJ2-1 for the parts outside the CDR3, the full variable domain is GAGVSQSPRYKVTKRGQDVTLRCDPISSHATLYWYQQALGQGPEFLTYFNYEAQPDKSGLPSDRFSAERPEGSISTLTIQRTEQRDSAMYRCASSSGGLAGGPGNEQFFGPGTRLTVL.

This clonotype was detected a few times. V usage is TRBV27 and J usage is TRBJ1-2; D unclear. Trimming took off 5 bases at V and 5 bases at J, with 18 bases between the two ends. Germline loops: CDR1 MNHEY, CDR2 SMNVEV (reference sequence). The CDR3 is 15 amino acids. CDR3 in amino acids: CASSVTASLRYGYTF. The CDR3, as DNA: TGTGCCAGCAGTGTAACAGCCTCTCTCCGGTATGGCTACACCTTC.

The rearrangement links TRBV7-9 to TRBJ2-7; D is undetermined. Germline V gene data show CDR1 as SEHNR and CDR2 as FQNEAQ (reference sequence). V was pared by 1 base and J by 2 bases, with 9 bases between. CDR3 length: 14 amino acids. CDR3 in DNA: TGTGCCAGCAGCTTAGATACAAATCCCTACGAGCAGTACTTC. It is translated as CASSLDTNPYEQYF.

V and J are TRBV5-1 and TRBJ2-3, with 9 bases aligning to TRBD2. CDR3 length: 15 amino acids. V shed 4 bases, J shed 13 bases, and the junction held 16 bases outside the gene matches. The V gene's germline CDR1 is SGHRS and CDR2 YFSETQ. CDR3 sequence reads: CASSPPISGSDREYF. DNA for the CDR3: TGCGCCAGCAGCCCCCCGATTAGCGGGAGTGACCGGGAGTATTTT.

This clonotype showed up just a few times. V and J are TRBV5-4 and TRBJ1-2; D possibly corresponds to TRBD1 (6 bases). The CDR3 is 14 residues long. Trimming cost V 3 bases and J 6 bases, with 15 bases left between them. Germline CDR1 and CDR2: SGHNT and YYREEE (reference sequence). The CDR3 protein is CASSSNVRTDGYTF. As DNA, the CDR3 is TGTGCCAGCAGCTCGAACGTCAGGACAGATGGCTACACCTTC.

The V and J genes are TRBV5-6 and TRBJ2-7; D is unclear. V was clipped by 0 bases and J by 9 bases, with 7 bases between them. The V gene's germline CDR1 is SGHDT and CDR2 YYEEEE. The CDR3 length is 11 residues. The chain's CDR3 is CASSLGSGQYF. The CDR3 nucleotides read TGTGCCAGCAGCTTGGGATCAGGGCAGTACTTC.

This clonotype has ten or more counts. The chain employs TRBV19 and TRBJ2-5; 12 bases map to TRBD2. CDR1 and CDR2 from the germline V gene are LNHDA and SQIVND (reference sequence). V dropped 6 bases and J dropped 4; count of bases not matched to a gene: 3. The CDR3 has 14 amino acids. The CDR3 DNA follows: TGTGCCAGTAGCATACTAGCGGGGGGAGAGACCCAGTACTTC. This gives the protein CASSILAGGETQYF. Combining the CDR3 with reference TRBV19 and TRBJ2-5 gives the whole variable domain DGGITQSPKYLFRKEGQNVTLSCEQNLNHDAMYWYRQDPGQGLRLIYYSQIVNDFQKGDIAEGYSVSREKKESFPLTVTSAQKNPTAFYLCASSILAGGETQYFGPGTRLLVL.

In its sample, this clonotype was seen a few times. The V call is TRBV6-6, the J call TRBJ1-2, with TRBD1 as a possible D gene (5 bases). Trimming took off 4 bases at V and 8 bases at J, with 17 bases between the two ends. The CDR3 contains 14 residues. Germline assignment: CDR1 MNHNY and CDR2 SVGAGI (reference sequence). The CDR3 DNA reads TGTGCCAGCAGTTCGGGGGGTCTGGGGAAAGGCTACACCTTC. This sequence encodes CASSSGGLGKGYTF.

This clonotype came up once. The gene calls are TRBV3-1 and TRBJ2-5; D gene unclear. This CDR3 is built from 16 residues. V lost 3 bases to trimming and J lost 2 bases, with 16 bases between them. Looked up from germline, CDR1 is LGHDT and CDR2 is YNNKEL (reference sequence). CDR3 in DNA: TGTGCCAGCAGCCAGGGGATGGAGCTCCGTCAAGAGACCCAGTACTTC. Protein sequence: CASSQGMELRQETQYF.

In its sample, this clonotype was seen a few times. J is TRBJ1-2 and V is TRBV5-6; D is unresolved. This CDR3 has 17 residues. V was trimmed by 6 bases and J by 0 bases, leaving 21 bases between them. Germline lookup yields CDR1 SGHDT and CDR2 YYEEEE. The CDR3 spells CASTHRGADLPNYGYTF. The CDR3 DNA is TGTGCCAGCACCCACCGCGGCGCGGACCTGCCTAACTATGGCTACACCTTC.

The chain combines TRBV29-1 with TRBJ2-2; D call uncertain. The CDR3 has 12 amino acids. The V end lost 6 bases, the J end lost 6 bases, and 11 bases lay between the germline ends. Germline values: CDR1 SQVTM, CDR2 ANQGSEA. In DNA, the CDR3 is TGCAGCGTCCCCGAGAAAGCCGGGGAGCTGTTTTTT. It specifies CSVPEKAGELFF.

The chain uses TRBV7-9 and TRBJ2-4; D may correspond to TRBD1 or TRBD2 (5 bases each). Trimming took off 5 bases at V and 9 bases at J, with 17 bases between the two ends. CDR1 and CDR2 from the germline V gene are SEHNR and FQNEAQ (reference sequence). The CDR3 covers 14 residues. The CDR3 spells CASSGWDPTSIQYF. DNA for the CDR3: TGTGCCAGCAGCGGATGGGACCCCACCAGCATTCAGTACTTC.

Here the CDR3 DNA reads TGTGCCATCAGTTCACCCACTAGCCGTCCTTCGGGATCCTACGAGCAGTACTTC. Its protein product is CAISSPTSRPSGSYEQYF. V is TRBV10-3 and J is TRBJ2-7, with D perhaps TRBD2 (6 bases). In germline, CDR1 is ENHRY, CDR2 SYGVKD. Trimming shortened V by 5 bases and J by 1 base, and 24 bases separated the two germline ends. The CDR3 consists of 18 residues.